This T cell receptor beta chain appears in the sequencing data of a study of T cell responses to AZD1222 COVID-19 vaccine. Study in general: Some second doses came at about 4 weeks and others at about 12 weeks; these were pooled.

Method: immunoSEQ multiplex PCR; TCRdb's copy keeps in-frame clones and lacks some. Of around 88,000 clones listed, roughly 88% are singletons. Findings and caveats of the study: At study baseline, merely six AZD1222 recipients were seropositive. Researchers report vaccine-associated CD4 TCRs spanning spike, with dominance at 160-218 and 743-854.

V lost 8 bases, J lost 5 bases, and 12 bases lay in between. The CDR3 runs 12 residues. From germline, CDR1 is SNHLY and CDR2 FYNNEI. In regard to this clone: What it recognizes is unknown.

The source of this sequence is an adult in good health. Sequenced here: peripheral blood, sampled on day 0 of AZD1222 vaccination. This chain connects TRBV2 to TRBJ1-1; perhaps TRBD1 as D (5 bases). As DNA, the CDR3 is TGTGCCAGCTATCTACAGGTAACTGAAGCTTTCTTT. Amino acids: CASYLQVTEAFF.